This section outlines one TCR beta chain sequence together with its context. Its cognate antigen is unknown. Generation of TCR beta libraries employed quantitative 5'-RACE incorporating molecular barcodes. From the 5' RACE reads, TCRdb called clonotypes with MiXCR, one entry per CDR3 protein. The repertoire has about 240,000 distinct CDR3 sequences, about 9.1% of them found once; the top ten carry 6.8%. Germline V CDR1 and CDR2: KGHSH, LQKENI. V lost 3 bases and J lost 1, with 9 bases in between. This CDR3 is 14 amino acids long. This sample was taken from a study of CD8 T cells in ankylosing spondylitis. Study conclusions and caveats: The authors reported significant enrichment of disease-linked clones in matched ankylosing spondylitis synovial fluid. Disease-associated clones were CD8+ and fairly uncommon in peripheral blood. For ankylosing spondylitis blood, a TCR beta motif of roughly 8 highly homologous variants appeared characteristic.

The chain couples TRBV18 to TRBJ1-1; D uncertain. This TCR came from a male donor with ankylosing spondylitis or in good health (not recorded which). Sequencing used blood, either unsorted or a sorted T cell fraction (not recorded which). The CDR3 protein is CASSPQSANTEAFF. CDR3 bases: TGTGCCAGCTCACCGCAGTCAGCGAACACTGAAGCTTTCTTT. The variable domain in full, with the rest retrieved from reference TRBV18 and TRBJ1-1, is NAGVMQNPRHLVRRRGQEARLRCSPMKGHSHVYWYRQLPEEGLKFMVYLQKENIIDESGMPKERFSAEFPKEGPSILRIQQVVRGDSAAYFCASSPQSANTEAFFGQGTRLTVV.